This is a list of T cell receptor beta chains from one sample in a study of blood T cell repertoires in COVID-19. The data were produced by immunoSEQ multiplex PCR, yet TCRdb's version contains in-frame clones alone and is incomplete. The sample contains approximately 140,000 clones, roughly four fifths of which appear only once. Material for sequencing was peripheral blood. These receptors were obtained from a human donor with acute or convalescent COVID-19. The donor label of this sample is uncertain. Both conserved end residues are part of each CDR3. The order of the fields is clone size, V gene, J gene, D gene, CDR3 DNA, CDR3 protein. The D gene is left open where the match is weak. The size field is filled for only some rows; it gives once, few, many or a size class.

>NA|TRBV5-8|TRBJ1-1|NA
TGTGCCAGCAGCTTGTATAGCAGTGAAGCTTTCTTT
CASSLYSSEAFF
>NA|TRBV7-4|TRBJ2-7|NA
TGTGCCAGCAGCTCCCCAGGTCCCACCTACGAGCAGTACTTC
CASSSPGPTYEQYF
>few|TRBV7-7|TRBJ2-7|TRBD1
TGTGCCAGCAGCTCTAGACAGGGTGCCGAGCAGTACTTC
CASSSRQGAEQYF
>NA|TRBV7-7|TRBJ2-2|TRBD2
TGTGCTAGCAGCCCGGGACTAGCGGGGTTGGCCCCCGGGGAGCTGTTTTTT
CASSPGLAGLAPGELFF
>NA|TRBV29-1|TRBJ2-3|NA
TGCAGCGCTACTACAGGGAATACGCAGTATTTT
CSATTGNTQYF
>NA|TRBV4-2|TRBJ2-3|NA
TGTGCCAGCAGCCCCGGGGGCGGGGGCCCAACAGATACGCAGTATTTT
CASSPGGGGPTDTQYF
>NA|TRBV19|TRBJ1-1|TRBD1
TGTGCCAGTAGTGTAAACAGGGGAGCTGAAGCTTTCTTT
CASSVNRGAEAFF
>NA|TRBV14|TRBJ1-6|TRBD1
TGTGCCAGCAGCTGGGACAGGGGTAATTCACCCCTCCACTTT
CASSWDRGNSPLHF
>NA|TRBV4-1|TRBJ2-1|NA
TGCGCCAGCAGCCAAGATCAGGACGGAGGTTATTCCTACAATGAGCAGTTCTTC
CASSQDQDGGYSYNEQFF
>NA|TRBV2|TRBJ1-6|NA
TGTGCCAGCGCGGGGCAGGGAAATTCACCCCTCCACTTT
CASAGQGNSPLHF
>NA|TRBV5-6|TRBJ2-1|NA
TGTGCCAGCAGCTTTTGGGGCAGGGTTGGGGACAATGAGCAGTTCTTC
CASSFWGRVGDNEQFF
>NA|TRBV5-4|TRBJ1-1|NA
TGTGCCAGCAGCTTCGGCGGGGGCATGAACACTGAAGCTTTCTTT
CASSFGGGMNTEAFF
>NA|TRBV5-1|TRBJ2-5|TRBD1
TGCGCCAGCAGCGTCGACAGGGGGCACGAGACCCAGTACTTC
CASSVDRGHETQYF
>NA|TRBV5-4|TRBJ1-1|NA
TGTGCATACCGCCGCCTAGGAACTGAAGCTTTCTTT
CAYRRLGTEAFF
>NA|TRBV19|TRBJ1-1|NA
TGTGCCAGTAGTATAGAGGCCGGGATGGGGACTGAAGCTTTCTTT
CASSIEAGMGTEAFF
>NA|TRBV6-1|TRBJ1-2|NA
TGTGCCAGCAGTGAAGAAAGAGGGAGAGGCTACACCTTC
CASSEERGRGYTF
>few|TRBV28|TRBJ2-7|NA
TGTGCCAGCAGTTCCCCTCGCGGAACCACCTACGAGCAGTACTTC
CASSSPRGTTYEQYF
>NA|TRBV23-1|TRBJ1-1|NA
TGCGCCAGCAGTCATGGACCCCGGGGAGCTTTCTTT
CASSHGPRGAFF
>NA|TRBV30|TRBJ1-1|TRBD1
TGTGCCTGGAACAGGGGTGGCACTGAAGCTTTCTTT
CAWNRGGTEAFF
>NA|TRBV7-2|TRBJ1-1|NA
TGTGCCAGCAGCTTAGCACAGGTTGAAGCTTTCTTT
CASSLAQVEAFF
>NA|TRBV6-5|TRBJ1-6|NA
TGTGCCAGCAGGGCAGTCCTGCCCCCAAATTCACCCCTCCACTTT
CASRAVLPPNSPLHF
>NA|TRBV5-4|TRBJ1-1|NA
TGTGCCAGCAGCCTCGGAGGCGACTTGGACACTGAAGCTTTCTTT
CASSLGGDLDTEAFF
>NA|TRBV18|TRBJ1-1|NA
TGTGCCAGCAACCCGAACATGAACACTGAAGCTTTCTTT
CASNPNMNTEAFF
>NA|TRBV30|TRBJ2-7|NA
TGTGCCTGTTCGACTGCCCCCTACGAGCAGTACTTC
CACSTAPYEQYF
>NA|TRBV7-9|TRBJ1-5|NA
TGTGCCAGCAGCAGCCGGAGTGGGCAGCCCCAGCATTTT
CASSSRSGQPQHF
>NA|TRBV6-5|TRBJ1-1|NA
TGTGCCAGCAGCCCAACAGGGTTTAGGCTTGAAGCTTTCTTT
CASSPTGFRLEAFF
>NA|TRBV30|TRBJ1-6|NA
TGTGCCTGGAGCGGACACGGAAATTCACCCCTCCACTTT
CAWSGHGNSPLHF
>NA|TRBV5-4|TRBJ2-3|TRBD1
TGTGCCAGCAGCTTGCCCCCGGGACAGGGGAGCACAGATACGCAGTATTTT
CASSLPPGQGSTDTQYF
>NA|TRBV6-1|TRBJ1-6|NA
TGTGCCAGCAGTGAAGCGAGGGCCCCGAATTCACCCCTCCACTTT
CASSEARAPNSPLHF
>NA|TRBV3-1/TRBV3-2|TRBJ2-2|TRBD1
TGTGCCAGCAGCCAGCCCCGAAGGGACAGACTGAACACCGGGGAGCTGTTTTTT
CASSQPRRDRLNTGELFF
>NA|TRBV7-2|TRBJ1-2|TRBD1
TGTGCCAGCAGCCCGGACAGGTTGGGCTACACCTTC
CASSPDRLGYTF
>NA|TRBV10-3|TRBJ1-2|NA
TGTGCCATCAGTGAGTATAGGAGAGGCTACACCTTC
CAISEYRRGYTF
>NA|TRBV2|TRBJ1-2|NA
TGTGCCAGCGATAAAGGCAGCCTTGCAGGAACCTTC
CASDKGSLAGTF
>once|TRBV3-1/TRBV3-2|TRBJ1-2|TRBD1
TGTGCCAGCAGCCACCGGACAGGGGGGGTGCGAGGCTACACCTTC
CASSHRTGGVRGYTF
>NA|TRBV7-6|TRBJ2-7|NA
TGTGCCAGCAGCCTCCACTTCGAGGACACCTCCTACGAGCAGTACTTC
CASSLHFEDTSYEQYF
>NA|TRBV9|TRBJ1-2|NA
TGTGCCAGCAGAAGAGGGCAGGGGAGTCTAGCTAACTATGGCTACACCTTC
CASRRGQGSLANYGYTF
>NA|TRBV10-3|TRBJ2-1|TRBD2
TGTGCCATCAGTGAGTCAATGGGACTAGGTAATGAGCAGTTCTTC
CAISESMGLGNEQFF
>NA|TRBV11-2|TRBJ1-1|NA
TGTGCCAGCTTGGGGGAGGGAAGGAACACTGAAGCTTTCTTT
CASLGEGRNTEAFF
>NA|TRBV15|TRBJ1-5|NA
TGTGCCACCAGCCGCCAGCAGGGAAATCAGCCCCAGCATTTT
CATSRQQGNQPQHF
>NA|TRBV19|TRBJ1-2|TRBD1
TGTGCCAGTAGAGGGACAGGGAGAGGCTACACCTTC
CASRGTGRGYTF
>once|TRBV6-5|TRBJ2-7|TRBD2
TGTGCCAGCAGGTCGACTAGCGGCAAGGACGAGCAGTACTTC
CASRSTSGKDEQYF
>NA|TRBV7-3|TRBJ1-2|TRBD1
TGTGCCAGCAGCTGGGCCGGGACAGGGAATGGCTACACCTTC
CASSWAGTGNGYTF
>once|TRBV29-1|TRBJ2-3|NA
TGCAGCGTTGAACCCGGGGGAGATACGCAGTATTTT
CSVEPGGDTQYF
>NA|TRBV7-9|TRBJ1-2|NA
TGTGCTGTTTCGGATCAGGGGCCCGTGACCGGCTACACCTTC
CAVSDQGPVTGYTF
>NA|TRBV4-1|TRBJ1-5|NA
TGCGCCAGCAGCCAAGATCCCCGGAATCAGCCCCAGCATTTT
CASSQDPRNQPQHF
>NA|TRBV19|TRBJ1-1|NA
TGTGCCAGTAGTATAATGGCAGGTAACATGAACACTGAAGCTTTCTTT
CASSIMAGNMNTEAFF
>NA|TRBV30|TRBJ2-5|NA
TGTGCCTCCGGAGGGGCGGGCCAAGAGACCCAGTACTTC
CASGGAGQETQYF
>NA|TRBV19|TRBJ1-5|NA
TGTGCCAGTAGTATTTATGTCTGGGGTTGGGGCAGGGGATCGGTTGGCAATCAGCCCCAGCATTTT
CASSIYVWGWGRGSVGNQPQHF
>once|TRBV11-2|TRBJ1-4|NA
TGTGCCAGCAGCGCTAAAGTCAACCGTAATGAAAAACTGTTTTTT
CASSAKVNRNEKLFF
>NA|TRBV7-9|TRBJ1-4|TRBD1
TGTGCCAGCAGCTATCGACAGGGCGGTGAAAAACTGTTTTTT
CASSYRQGGEKLFF